These 28 T cell receptor beta chains were sequenced from one sample in a study of T cells in women clearing cervical HPV infection. Some clones are missing from TCRdb's copy, which holds only in-frame ones; the method was immunoSEQ multiplex PCR. The sample totals 9,000 to 15,000 clones. Sequences were obtained from blood buffy coat. The source of these receptors is a woman aged 18-69 years with a cervical HPV16 infection that either progressed to CIN3+ or cleared (not recorded which).

Comment on this clone: The CDR3 end falls 3 residues outside the read, so it is completed with the germline J gene. V is TRBV28 and J is TRBJ2-5; 7 bases align to TRBD2. The J segment lost 1 base and the V segment lost 8 bases, leaving 7 bases of the junction unmatched. The CDR3 runs 14 residues. Germline V CDR1 and CDR2: MDHEN, SYDVKM. Here the CDR3 reads CASFTGGLQETQYF. The CDR3 DNA, read in part, is TGTGCCAGCTTTACGGGGGGACTCCAAGAGACC.

Remarks on this clone: The CDR3 end is not reached by the read, which stops 3 residues before it; the germline J gene fills it in. J is TRBJ2-5 and V is TRBV2; 10 bases map to TRBD2. The germline gives CDR1 SNHLY, CDR2 FYNNEI. The ends lost 4 bases at V and 5 bases at J; junction bases unmatched: 7. CDR3 length: 15 residues. The DNA read from the CDR3 is TGTGCCAGCAGTGGGAGTGGAGCGGGAGGGGAGACC. Translation gives CASSGSGAGGET. The whole CDR3 protein reads CASSGSGAGGETQYF.

CDR3 residues: CSANEGGDLFYGYTF. The sequenced CDR3 bases are TGCAGTGCTAATGAAGGGGGCGATCTGTTCTATGGC. The rearrangement joins TRBV20-1 to TRBJ1-2; 7 bases are a match to TRBD1. The CDR3 end falls 3 residues outside the read, so it is completed with the germline J gene. Per germline, CDR1 DFQATT and CDR2 SNEGSKA (reference sequence). This CDR3 has 15 amino acids. Trimming removed 4 bases from V and 4 bases from J; junction bases left unmatched: 12.

As for this clone: The read halts 3 residues ahead of the CDR3 end, with the missing end drawn from the germline J gene. The chain combines TRBV10-3 with TRBJ1-1, with TRBD1 identical over 7 bases. Germline lookup yields CDR1 ENHRY and CDR2 SYGVKD. The CDR3 is made up of 12 amino acids. V was clipped by 8 bases and J by 3 bases; unmatched bases: 3. Partial CDR3 DNA: TGTGCCATCGGGGACAGTCACACTGAA. Amino acids: CAIGDSHTE. The whole CDR3 protein reads CAIGDSHTEAFF.

As for this clone: The CDR3 end lies 3 residues beyond the end of the read and is filled in from the germline J gene. The chain uses TRBV7-9 and TRBJ2-1; D uncertain. V was cut by 0 bases and J by 0 bases, with 6 bases left in between. Germline CDR1 reads SEHNR; CDR2 reads FQNEAQ (reference sequence). This CDR3 has 15 residues. CDR3 DNA, as far as it was read: TGTGCCAGCAGCTTAGCAGTCGGCTCCTACAATGAG. Translated, it gives CASSLAVGSYNE. The whole CDR3 region reads CASSLAVGSYNEQFF. Full variable domain (rest looked up from reference TRBV7-9 and TRBJ2-1): DTGVSQNPRHKITKRGQNVTFRCDPISEHNRLYWYRQTLGQGPEFLTYFQNEAQLEKSRLLSDRFSAERPKGSFSTLEIQRTEQGDSAMYLCASSLAVGSYNEQFFGPGTRLTVL.

In regard to this clone: The sequence runs out 3 residues before the end of the CDR3; the remainder is reconstructed from the germline J gene. V gene TRBV28 combines with J gene TRBJ2-3; TRBD1 agrees at 8 bases. Trimming cost V 5 bases and J 0 bases; bases outside gene matches: 13. Germline V gene lookup returns CDR1 MDHEN and CDR2 SYDVKM. This CDR3 contains 18 residues. The DNA read from the CDR3 is TGTGCCAGCAGTCACTACCCCTGGGACAGGAGCAGCACAGATACG. As protein: CASSHYPWDRSSTDT. The CDR3 in full is CASSHYPWDRSSTDTQYF.

Comments on this clone: Coverage ceases 3 residues before the CDR3 finishes, and the germline J gene fills in the end. The V call is TRBV7-9, the J call TRBJ1-1; D is unclear. CDR1 is SEHNR and CDR2 is FQNEAQ in the germline V gene (reference sequence). The CDR3 totals 14 residues. CDR3 DNA (partial): TGTGCCAGCAGCTTAATTCGTCGCTGGACTGGG. Translated, it gives CASSLIRRWTG. The whole CDR3 sequence reads CASSLIRRWTGAFF.

As concerns this clone: The sequence runs out 3 residues before the end of the CDR3; the remainder is reconstructed from the germline J gene. V is TRBV6-4 and J is TRBJ2-1; 14 nucleotides match TRBD2. V was clipped by 5 bases and J by 6 bases; unmatched bases: 3. CDR3 size: 15 residues. Germline CDR1 MRHNA, CDR2 SNTAGT. CDR3 in amino acids: CASSKTSGGANEQFF. The covered CDR3 bases are TGTGCCAGCAGTAAGACTAGCGGGGGGGCCAATGAG.

With regard to this clone: The CDR3 end is not reached by the read, which stops 3 residues before it; the germline J gene fills it in. The chain links TRBV19 to TRBJ1-5; D is perhaps TRBD1 (5 bases). CDR1 and CDR2 from the germline V gene are LNHDA and SQIVND (reference sequence). CDR3 length: 16 amino acids. The V end lost 5 bases, the J end lost 4 bases, and 18 bases lay between the germline ends. CDR3 DNA, as far as it was read: TGTGCCAGTAGTGCCACGGGACTGGTATCGAATCAGCCC. Its protein is CASSATGLVSNQP. The whole CDR3 protein reads CASSATGLVSNQPQHF. The whole variable domain, remainder taken from reference TRBV19 and TRBJ1-5, is DGGITQSPKYLFRKEGQNVTLSCEQNLNHDAMYWYRQDPGQGLRLIYYSQIVNDFQKGDIAEGYSVSREKKESFPLTVTSAQKNPTAFYLCASSATGLVSNQPQHFGDGTRLSIL.

On this clone itself: The read finishes 3 residues shy of the CDR3 end, and the germline J gene is used to complete it. J is TRBJ2-7 and V is TRBV4-1; 7 bases map to TRBD2. This CDR3 has 15 amino acids. CDR1 is MGHRA and CDR2 is YSYEKL in the germline V gene. J gave up 2 bases and V 0 bases, and 4 bases lay outside the gene matches. The CDR3 bases that were read are TGCGCCAGCAGCCAAGAGGGGGGGACCCCCTACGAG. Protein sequence: CASSQEGGTPYE. The complete CDR3 reads CASSQEGGTPYEQYF.

Remarks on this clone: The read terminates 3 residues ahead of where the CDR3 ends, so the germline J gene completes it. The chain carries TRBV6-4 and TRBJ1-1, with 8 bases identical to TRBD1. With 6 bases clipped from V and 3 bases from J, the junction kept 6 bases outside the gene matches. CDR1 and CDR2 (germline): MRHNA, SNTAGT. CDR3 size: 14 residues. CDR3 in amino acids: CASRPGQEYTEAFF. CDR3 DNA (partial): TGTGCCAGCAGGCCGGGACAGGAGTACACTGAA.

About this clone: The DNA ends 3 residues before the CDR3 does, and the rest of the CDR3 is filled in from the germline J gene. The V gene is TRBV2, the J gene TRBJ1-1; D not certain. This CDR3 spans 10 amino acids. The germline CDR1 and CDR2 sequences are SNHLY and FYNNEI. V shed 9 bases and J shed 4 bases, with 6 bases lying between them. CDR3 sequence reads: CASAGTEAFF. Incomplete CDR3 DNA: TGTGCCAGTGCAGGCACTGAA.

Measured by frequency, this clone is medium-sized. The CDR3 DNA, read in part, is TGTGCCAGCTCTCGGCAGGGGGACAGCACTGAA. Its translation is CASSRQGDSTE. The whole CDR3 reads CASSRQGDSTEAFF. The chain couples TRBV18 to TRBJ1-1, with 7 bases lining up with TRBD1. The CDR3 extends 3 residues past the end of the read, so its final part is completed from the germline J gene. This CDR3 contains 14 residues. After removal of 6 bases from V and 4 bases from J, the junction contained 8 bases not matched to a gene. CDR1 and CDR2 (germline): KGHSH, LQKENI.

About this clone itself: Other DNA sequences in this specimen translate into the identical CDR3. The sequenced CDR3 bases are TGTGCCAGCAGCTCGGGGGTAAGCTCCTACGAG. This translates into CASSSGVSSYE. Given in full, the CDR3 is CASSSGVSSYEQYF. The J gene is TRBJ2-7, the V gene TRBV7-9, with D possibly matching TRBD2 (6 bases). The read ends 3 residues before the CDR3 terminus; that terminus is restored from the germline J gene. CDR3 length: 14 residues. The V gene lost 4 bases and the J gene lost 0 bases, with 10 bases spanning the gap. Germline V gives CDR1 SEHNR, CDR2 FQNEAQ (reference sequence).

In terms of frequency, this clone is medium-sized. The read gets to within 3 residues of the CDR3 end, and the germline J gene fills in the rest. The V and J genes are TRBV7-9 and TRBJ1-2; D remains ambiguous. Germline V gene data show CDR1 as SEHNR and CDR2 as FQNEAQ (reference sequence). The CDR3 has 14 residues. Trimming shortened V by 1 base and J by 3 bases, and 9 bases separated the two germline ends. The covered CDR3 bases are TGTGCCAGCAGCTTAGGAGGCGGAGACTATGGC. Translation gives CASSLGGGDYG. The entire CDR3 is CASSLGGGDYGYTF.

The CDR3 region is CASSEDSVNTEAFF. CDR3 DNA (partial): TGTGCCAGCAGTGAGGACAGCGTGAACACTGAA. The chain links TRBV2 to TRBJ1-1, with a weak D call TRBD1 (6 bases). The read falls 3 residues short of the CDR3 end, and the missing part is taken from the germline J gene. The CDR3 has 14 amino acids. Germline CDR1 SNHLY, CDR2 FYNNEI. V dropped 3 bases and J dropped 0 bases, with 8 bases sitting between them.

As to this clone: The read halts 3 residues ahead of the CDR3 end, with the missing end drawn from the germline J gene. This rearrangement joins TRBV2 to TRBJ1-6; D is undetermined. Germline CDR1 SNHLY, CDR2 FYNNEI. The CDR3 covers 10 residues. The part of the CDR3 DNA that was read is TGTGCCAGCAGGGGTCGGGCC. This sequence encodes CASRGRA. Given in full, the CDR3 is CASRGRALHF.

Concerning this clone itself: The DNA ends 3 residues before the CDR3 does, and the rest of the CDR3 is filled in from the germline J gene. The chain employs TRBV4-1 and TRBJ1-5; no reliable D call. V lost 4 bases to trimming and J lost 6 bases, with 10 bases between them. Germline CDR1 and CDR2: MGHRA and YSYEKL. This CDR3 has 13 amino acids. This CDR3 reads CASSLPSGQPQHF. The covered CDR3 bases are TGCGCCAGCAGCCTCCCCTCGGGTCAGCCC.

Worth noting for this clone: The CDR3 end lies 3 residues beyond the end of the read and is filled in from the germline J gene. The sample has other DNA sequences that encode this CDR3 too. The chain links TRBV2 to TRBJ1-3; a possible D gene is TRBD1 (6 bases). In germline, CDR1 is SNHLY, CDR2 FYNNEI. The V and J ends lost 8 bases and 0 bases respectively, with 8 bases between them. The CDR3 consists of 13 residues. CDR3 amino acids: CASSGDSGNTIYF. The CDR3 DNA, read in part, is TGTGCCAGCTCAGGGGACTCTGGAAACACC. Using reference TRBV2 and TRBJ1-3 for the parts outside the CDR3, the full variable domain is EPEVTQTPSHQVTQMGQEVILRCVPISNHLYFYWYRQILGQKVEFLVSFYNNEISEKSEIFDDQFSVERPDGSNFTLKIRSTKLEDSAMYFCASSGDSGNTIYFGEGSWLTVV.

As to this clone: The read falls 3 residues short of the CDR3 end, and the missing part is taken from the germline J gene. The gene calls are TRBV2 and TRBJ1-4, with a possible D match to TRBD1 (6 bases). Germline V gene sequence: CDR1 SNHLY, CDR2 FYNNEI. The V gene lost 7 bases and the J gene lost 5 bases, with 17 bases spanning the gap. This CDR3 is 15 amino acids long. The covered CDR3 bases are TGTGCCAGCAACCCCAGGATGGGGGCGAATGAAAAA. This encodes CASNPRMGANEK. The CDR3 as a whole reads CASNPRMGANEKLFF.

The sequenced part of the CDR3 DNA is TGCGCCAGCAGCCAAGATAGGGGCCCGATGGGCCGACATGGC. Protein sequence: CASSQDRGPMGRHG. The whole CDR3 protein is CASSQDRGPMGRHGYTF. The chain carries TRBV4-1 and TRBJ1-2; possible D gene TRBD1, 5 bases. The sequenced fragment ends 3 residues before the CDR3 boundary, so the rest is inferred from the germline J gene. The CDR3 is made up of 17 amino acids. The V end lost 0 bases, the J end lost 6 bases, and 20 bases lay between the germline ends. Germline V gene lookup returns CDR1 MGHRA and CDR2 YSYEKL.

A remark on this clone: The DNA ends 3 residues before the CDR3 does, and the rest of the CDR3 is filled in from the germline J gene. The chain carries TRBV5-1 and TRBJ2-7; TRBD1 matches at 9 bases. From germline, CDR1 is SGHRS and CDR2 YFSETQ. Trimming removed 4 bases from V and 3 bases from J; junction bases left unmatched: 5. This CDR3 spans 14 amino acids. The covered CDR3 bases are TGCGCCAGCAGCACCACAGGGGGCAACTACGAG. Protein product: CASSTTGGNYE. The CDR3, in full, reads CASSTTGGNYEQYF.

Comments on this clone: The CDR3 is cut off 3 residues early in the read; its end comes from the germline J gene. The genes are TRBV29-1 and TRBJ1-1; D is perhaps TRBD1 (6 bases). The V gene lost 1 base and the J gene lost 4 bases, with 7 bases spanning the gap. Germline V gives CDR1 SQVTM, CDR2 ANQGSEA. The CDR3 length is 12 residues. The part of the CDR3 DNA that was read is TGCAGCGTTGAAGGACAGGCCACTGAA. Protein product: CSVEGQATE. The CDR3 in its entirety is CSVEGQATEAFF.

With respect to this clone: The CDR3 is cut off 3 residues early in the read; its end comes from the germline J gene. V and J are TRBV5-1 and TRBJ1-4, with D unresolved. V gave up 5 bases and J gave up 5 bases, with 13 bases separating them. Germline-derived CDR1 and CDR2 are SGHRS and YFSETQ. The CDR3 extends over 14 amino acids. CDR3 amino acids: CASREGITNEKLFF. The sequenced CDR3 bases are TGCGCCAGCAGAGAGGGCATCACGAATGAAAAA.

Of note for this clone: Read data end 3 residues before the CDR3 end; the end is taken from the germline J gene. The gene calls are TRBV5-4 and TRBJ2-3, with D perhaps TRBD2 (6 bases). V was clipped by 0 bases and J by 4 bases, with 9 bases between them. CDR3 size: 14 residues. Germline V lookup: CDR1 SGHNT, CDR2 YYREEE (reference sequence). CDR3 bases read: TGTGCCAGCAGCTTGGAGGAGGGGTCAGATACG. It yields the protein CASSLEEGSDT. The full CDR3 protein is CASSLEEGSDTQYF.

A remark on this clone: Sequencing ends 3 residues short of the CDR3 end; the germline J gene provides the rest. V gene TRBV11-3 combines with J gene TRBJ2-2; D gene uncertain. CDR1 SGHNT and CDR2 YENEEA come from the germline V gene. V lost 5 bases and J 5 bases, leaving 6 bases between the germline ends. This CDR3 region has 12 residues. The CDR3 sequence is CASSPRTGELFF. CDR3 DNA (partial): TGTGCCAGCAGCCCAAGGACCGGGGAG.

A remark on this clone: The CDR3 goes on 3 residues after the read ends, and that part is filled in from the germline J gene. The rearrangement joins TRBV20-1 to TRBJ2-1, with 10 bases lining up with TRBD2. The ends lost 5 bases at V and 4 bases at J; junction bases unmatched: 5. Germline V lookup: CDR1 DFQATT, CDR2 SNEGSKA (reference sequence). There are 14 residues in the CDR3. The sequenced part of the CDR3 DNA is TGCAGTGCTCCTGGACTAGCGGAATACAATGAG. Its protein product is CSAPGLAEYNE. The entire CDR3 reads CSAPGLAEYNEQFF.

As for this clone: The read terminates 3 residues before the CDR3 end, so the remaining end is supplied by the germline J gene. The rearrangement uses TRBV5-6 and TRBJ1-5, with a weak D call TRBD1 (5 bases). The CDR3 loop spans 15 amino acids. The germline V gene has CDR1 SGHDT and CDR2 YYEEEE. V was shortened by 8 bases and J by 0 bases, with 15 bases between the two germline ends. The part of the CDR3 DNA that was read is TGTGCCAGGAGCACAGGAACCTATAGCAATCAGCCC. Residues: CARSTGTYSNQP. The CDR3 as a whole reads CARSTGTYSNQPQHF.